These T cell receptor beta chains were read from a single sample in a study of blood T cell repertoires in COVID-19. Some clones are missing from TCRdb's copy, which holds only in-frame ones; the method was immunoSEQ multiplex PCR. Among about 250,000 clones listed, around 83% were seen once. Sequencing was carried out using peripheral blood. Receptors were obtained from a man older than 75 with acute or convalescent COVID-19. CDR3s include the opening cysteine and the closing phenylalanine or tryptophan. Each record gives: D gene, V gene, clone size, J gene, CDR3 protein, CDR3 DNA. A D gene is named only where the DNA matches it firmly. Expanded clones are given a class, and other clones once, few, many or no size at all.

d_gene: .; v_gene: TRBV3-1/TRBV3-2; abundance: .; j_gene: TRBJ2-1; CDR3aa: CASSLGQDSYNEQFF; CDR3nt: TGTGCCAGCAGCCTGGGCCAGGACTCCTACAATGAGCAGTTCTTC
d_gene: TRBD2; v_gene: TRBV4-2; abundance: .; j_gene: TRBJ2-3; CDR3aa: CASSPLSGIGADTQYF; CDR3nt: TGTGCCAGCAGCCCGCTTAGCGGGATCGGGGCAGATACGCAGTATTTT
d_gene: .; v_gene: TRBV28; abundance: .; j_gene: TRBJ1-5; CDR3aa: CASIDRFNQPQHF; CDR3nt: TGTGCCAGCATCGACAGGTTCAATCAGCCCCAGCATTTT
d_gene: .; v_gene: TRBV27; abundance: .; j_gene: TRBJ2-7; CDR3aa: CASSSGYEQYF; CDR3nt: TGTGCCAGCAGTTCCGGGTACGAGCAGTACTTC
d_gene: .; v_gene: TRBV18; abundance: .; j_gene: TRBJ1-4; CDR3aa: CASSISSPSEKLFF; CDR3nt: TGTGCCAGCTCTATCTCGTCCCCGTCGGAAAAACTGTTTTTT
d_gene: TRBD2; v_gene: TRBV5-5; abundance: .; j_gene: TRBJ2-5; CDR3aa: CASSLALAGGQETQYF; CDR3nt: TGTGCCAGCAGCTTGGCGCTAGCGGGGGGGCAAGAGACCCAGTACTTC
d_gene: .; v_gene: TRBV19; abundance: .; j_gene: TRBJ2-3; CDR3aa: CASSPRQDNTQYF; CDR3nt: TGTGCCAGTAGTCCCCGACAGGATAATACGCAGTATTTT
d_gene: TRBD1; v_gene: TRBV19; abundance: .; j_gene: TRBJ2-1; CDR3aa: CASSSSTGQGSTYNEQFF; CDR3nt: TGTGCCAGTAGTAGCTCAACGGGACAGGGATCAACCTACAATGAGCAGTTCTTC
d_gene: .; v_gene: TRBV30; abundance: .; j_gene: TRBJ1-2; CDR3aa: CAWSVGQNYGYTF; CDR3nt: TGTGCCTGGAGTGTTGGACAGAACTATGGCTACACCTTC
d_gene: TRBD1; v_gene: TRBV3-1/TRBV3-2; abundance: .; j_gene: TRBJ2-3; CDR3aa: CASSLTTGGADTQYF; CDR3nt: TGTGCCAGCAGCCTAACGACAGGGGGAGCAGATACGCAGTATTTT
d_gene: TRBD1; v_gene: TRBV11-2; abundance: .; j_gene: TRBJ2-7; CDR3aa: CASSLGGGGPYEQYF; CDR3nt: TGTGCCAGCAGCTTAGGAGGGGGCGGACCCTACGAGCAGTACTTC
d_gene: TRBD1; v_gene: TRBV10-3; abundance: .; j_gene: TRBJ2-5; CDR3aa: CAISDQGAGRETQYF; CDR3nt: TGTGCCATCAGTGATCAGGGGGCAGGGCGAGAGACCCAGTACTTC
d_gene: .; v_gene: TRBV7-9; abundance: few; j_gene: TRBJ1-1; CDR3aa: CASSPRIGNTEAFF; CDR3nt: TGTGCCAGCAGCCCGCGGATTGGAAACACTGAAGCTTTCTTT
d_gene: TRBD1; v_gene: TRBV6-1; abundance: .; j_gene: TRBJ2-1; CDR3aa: CASSEALRGNRGSRHSYNEQFF; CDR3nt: TGTGCCAGCAGTGAAGCGCTTCGGGGTAACAGGGGGAGCAGACACTCCTACAATGAGCAGTTCTTC
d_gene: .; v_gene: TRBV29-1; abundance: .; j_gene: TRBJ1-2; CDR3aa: CSVGKQGVGGYTF; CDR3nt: TGCAGCGTTGGGAAACAGGGAGTCGGTGGCTACACCTTC
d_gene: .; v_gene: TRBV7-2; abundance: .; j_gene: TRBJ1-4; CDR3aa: CASSLNGQIHEKLFF; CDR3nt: TGTGCCAGCAGCTTAAATGGCCAGATACATGAAAAACTGTTTTTT
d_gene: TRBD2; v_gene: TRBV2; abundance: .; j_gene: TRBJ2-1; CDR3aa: CASRKGTSGSNEQFF; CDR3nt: TGTGCCAGCAGGAAGGGGACTAGCGGGAGTAATGAGCAGTTCTTC
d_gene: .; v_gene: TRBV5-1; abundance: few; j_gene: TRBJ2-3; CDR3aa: CASRTQTSTDTQYF; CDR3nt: TGCGCCAGCCGGACACAAACGAGCACAGATACGCAGTATTTT
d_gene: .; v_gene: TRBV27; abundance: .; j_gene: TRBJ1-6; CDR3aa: CASSLSRRTANNSPLHF; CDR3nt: TGTGCCAGCAGTTTATCGAGGAGGACTGCGAATAATTCACCCCTCCACTTT
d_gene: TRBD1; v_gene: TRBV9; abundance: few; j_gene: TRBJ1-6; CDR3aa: CASSAGTGGSSPLHF; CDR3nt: TGTGCCAGCAGCGCCGGAACAGGGGGCAGTTCACCCCTCCACTTT
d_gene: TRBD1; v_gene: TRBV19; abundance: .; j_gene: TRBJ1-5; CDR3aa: CASRQQGIGQPQHF; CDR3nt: TGTGCCAGTAGACAACAGGGGATTGGACAGCCCCAGCATTTT
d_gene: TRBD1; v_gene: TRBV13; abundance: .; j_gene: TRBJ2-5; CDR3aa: CASSLVGQGRETQYF; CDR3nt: TGTGCCAGCAGCTTAGTCGGACAGGGTAGGGAGACCCAGTACTTC
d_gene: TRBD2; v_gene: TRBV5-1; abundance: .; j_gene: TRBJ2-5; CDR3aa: CASSLGSGGGKETQYF; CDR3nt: TGCGCCAGCAGCTTGGGGAGCGGGGGGGGAAAAGAGACCCAGTACTTC
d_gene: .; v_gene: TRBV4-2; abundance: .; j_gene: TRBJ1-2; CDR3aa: CASSQPGLEGYTF; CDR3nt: TGTGCCAGCAGCCAACCTGGACTGGAGGGCTACACCTTC
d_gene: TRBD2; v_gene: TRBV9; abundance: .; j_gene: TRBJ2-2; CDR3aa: CASSVAGGGGELFF; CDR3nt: TGTGCCAGCAGCGTAGCGGGGGGAGGCGGGGAGCTGTTTTTT
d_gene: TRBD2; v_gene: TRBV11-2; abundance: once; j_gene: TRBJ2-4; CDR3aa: CASSQRGGMNIQYF; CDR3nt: TGTGCCAGCAGCCAGCGGGGGGGTATGAACATTCAGTACTTC
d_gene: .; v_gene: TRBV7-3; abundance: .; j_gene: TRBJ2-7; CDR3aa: CASSLRPSSEQYF; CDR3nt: TGTGCCAGCAGCTTAAGGCCATCCTCCGAGCAGTACTTC
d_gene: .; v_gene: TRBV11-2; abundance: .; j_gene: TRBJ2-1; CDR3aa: CASSYYRTTTRGNEQFF; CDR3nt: TGTGCCAGCAGCTACTACCGGACTACCACCCGGGGCAATGAGCAGTTCTTC
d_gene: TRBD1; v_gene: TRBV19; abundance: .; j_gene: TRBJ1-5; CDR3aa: CASTQTGVNQPQHF; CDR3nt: TGTGCCAGTACCCAAACAGGGGTGAATCAGCCCCAGCATTTT
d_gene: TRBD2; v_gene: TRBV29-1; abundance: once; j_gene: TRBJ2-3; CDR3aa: CSVVTGGEDTQYF; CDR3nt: TGCAGCGTTGTCACGGGAGGGGAAGATACGCAGTATTTT
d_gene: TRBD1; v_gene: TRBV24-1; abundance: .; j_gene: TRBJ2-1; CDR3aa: CATSDRGQGVGDEQFF; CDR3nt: TGTGCCACCAGTGATCGAGGACAGGGAGTGGGCGATGAGCAGTTCTTC
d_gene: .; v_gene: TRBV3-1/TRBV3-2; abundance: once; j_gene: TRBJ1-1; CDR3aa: CASSRAQGSTEAFF; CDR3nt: TGTGCCAGCAGCCGCGCACAGGGATCCACTGAAGCTTTCTTT
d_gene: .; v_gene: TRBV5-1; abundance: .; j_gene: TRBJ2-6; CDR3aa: CASSWDINSGANVLTF; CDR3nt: TGCGCCAGCAGCTGGGACATAAACTCTGGGGCCAACGTCCTGACTTTC
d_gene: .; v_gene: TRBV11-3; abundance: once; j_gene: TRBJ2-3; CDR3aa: CASSVGGGHTDTQYF; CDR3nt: TGTGCCAGCAGCGTCGGCGGGGGACACACAGATACGCAGTATTTT
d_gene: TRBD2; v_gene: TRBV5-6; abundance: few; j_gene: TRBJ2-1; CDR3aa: CASSLLTSGRNEQFF; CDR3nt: TGTGCCAGCAGCTTGCTCACTAGCGGGAGGAATGAGCAGTTCTTC
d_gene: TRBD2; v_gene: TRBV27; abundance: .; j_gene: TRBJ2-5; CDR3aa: CASTGWAGGQETQYF; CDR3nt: TGTGCCAGCACCGGCTGGGCGGGAGGACAAGAGACCCAGTACTTC
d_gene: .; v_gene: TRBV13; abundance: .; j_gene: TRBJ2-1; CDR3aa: CASSLQRNEQFF; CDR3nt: TGTGCCAGCAGCTTGCAGCGGAATGAGCAGTTCTTC
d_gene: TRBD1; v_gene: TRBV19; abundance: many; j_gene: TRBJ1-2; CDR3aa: CASRSTGRDGYTF; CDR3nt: TGTGCCAGTAGATCGACAGGGAGAGATGGCTACACCTTC
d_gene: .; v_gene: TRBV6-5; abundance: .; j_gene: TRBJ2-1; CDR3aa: CASSWGGASYNEQFF; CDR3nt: TGTGCCAGCAGTTGGGGAGGAGCCTCCTACAATGAGCAGTTCTTC
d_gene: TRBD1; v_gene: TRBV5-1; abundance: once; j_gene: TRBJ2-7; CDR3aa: CASSLGQGTEQYF; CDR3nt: TGCGCCAGCAGCTTGGGACAGGGGACCGAGCAGTACTTC
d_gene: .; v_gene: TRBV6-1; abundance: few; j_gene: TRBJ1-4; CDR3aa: CASSGHRDPTNEKLFF; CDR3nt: TGTGCCAGCAGTGGCCACAGGGACCCAACTAATGAAAAACTGTTTTTT